A single sample gave rise to the 27 T cell receptor beta chains below, sequenced in a study of cytomegalovirus exposure and HLA in healthy donors. Only in-frame clones appear in the TCRdb table, and some are missing; sequencing was by immunoSEQ multiplex PCR. The sample yields 150,000 to 200,000 clones, about 82% seen once. The source material was PBMCs. These receptors originate from a man aged 30 to 39 in good health and CMV-seropositive.

This clone was detected once. The chain uses TRBV28 and TRBJ2-7; D unclear. Trimming shortened V by 3 bases and J by 1 base, and 7 bases separated the two germline ends. Germline V lookup: CDR1 MDHEN, CDR2 SYDVKM. This CDR3 spans 13 amino acids. The CDR3: CASSFLVSYEQYF. CDR3 DNA: TGTGCCAGCAGTTTCCTTGTGTCCTACGAGCAGTACTTC.

The chain couples TRBV27 to TRBJ1-5; unclear D gene. Germline V lookup: CDR1 MNHEY, CDR2 SMNVEV (reference sequence). The CDR3 extends over 13 amino acids. V lost 0 bases and J lost 7, with 7 bases in between. Here the CDR3 DNA reads TGTGCCAGCAGTTTATCGCCGGGACAGCCCCAGCATTTT. The encoded protein is CASSLSPGQPQHF.

This clone was recorded many times. The CDR3 protein is CASSHHRVNTEAFF. The DNA for the CDR3 is TGCGCCAGCAGTCACCACAGGGTGAACACTGAAGCTTTCTTT. The rearrangement links TRBV10-2 to TRBJ1-1, with D possibly TRBD1 on 6 matching bases. This CDR3 is built from 14 residues. Germline V gene data show CDR1 as WSHSY and CDR2 as SAAADI. The V and J ends lost 5 bases and 0 bases respectively, with 10 bases between them.

This rearrangement joins TRBV5-8 to TRBJ1-6; TRBD1 aligns across 7 bases. CDR1 SGHTS and CDR2 YDEGEE come from the germline V gene. The CDR3 consists of 13 residues. DNA for the CDR3: TGTGCGGGCAGTAGGGACAGCTTTTCACCCCTCCACTTT. It translates to CAGSRDSFSPLHF.

V is TRBV7-2 and J is TRBJ1-2; 7 bases agree with TRBD1. Germline V gene sequence: CDR1 SGHTA, CDR2 FQGNSA. J gave up 4 bases and V 6 bases, and 5 bases lay outside the gene matches. This CDR3 comprises 13 residues. Here the CDR3 reads CASRPTGSYGYTF. In nucleotides, the CDR3 is TGTGCCAGCAGACCGACAGGGTCCTATGGCTACACCTTC.

This CDR3 reads CASSESGLDADEQYF. The CDR3, as DNA: TGCGCCAGCAGTGAGTCGGGACTAGACGCGGACGAGCAGTACTTC. The genes are TRBV10-2 and TRBJ2-7; 8 bases match TRBD2. V lost 0 bases, J lost 5 bases, and 6 bases stayed unmatched. CDR3 length: 15 residues. In germline, CDR1 is WSHSY, CDR2 SAAADI.

V usage is TRBV7-6 and J usage is TRBJ1-2; D remains unclear. The CDR3 extends over 17 amino acids. CDR1 and CDR2 from the germline V gene are SGHVS and FNYEAQ. Trimming stripped 5 bases from V and 0 bases from J, with 19 bases between. The CDR3: CASSQILGGRANYGYTF. DNA of the CDR3: TGTGCCAGCAGCCAAATCTTAGGCGGGCGCGCTAACTATGGCTACACCTTC.

This chain links TRBV10-3 with TRBJ1-2, with D maybe TRBD1 (6 bases). V gave up 3 bases and J gave up 5 bases, with 16 bases separating them. Germline values: CDR1 ENHRY, CDR2 SYGVKD. This CDR3 spans 15 amino acids. The CDR3 here is CAISDQFQGRYGYTF. The CDR3 region has the DNA TGTGCCATCAGTGACCAATTTCAGGGGCGATATGGCTACACCTTC.

This chain joins TRBV5-1 and TRBJ2-5; maybe TRBD1 (6 bases). This CDR3 is 14 amino acids long. Germline V gene data show CDR1 as SGHRS and CDR2 as YFSETQ. The V end lost 4 bases, the J end lost 5 bases, and 15 bases lay between the germline ends. The CDR3 here is CASSPAGEGETQYF. The CDR3 DNA follows: TGCGCCAGCAGCCCAGCAGGGGAAGGGGAGACCCAGTACTTC.

The chain combines TRBV5-1 with TRBJ2-7; 12 positions agree with TRBD1. The germline gives CDR1 SGHRS, CDR2 YFSETQ. V lost 4 bases and J lost 5; bases outside the gene matches: 7. The CDR3 sequence is 15 residues long. CDR3 DNA sequence: TGCGCCAGCAGCGATCCGGGACAGGGGGCAGACGAGCAGTACTTC. It yields the protein CASSDPGQGADEQYF. The whole variable domain, remainder taken from reference TRBV5-1 and TRBJ2-7, is KAGVTQTPRYLIKTRGQQVTLSCSPISGHRSVSWYQQTPGQGLQFLFEYFSETQRNKGNFPGRFSGRQFSNSRSEMNVSTLELGDSALYLCASSDPGQGADEQYFGPGTRLTVT.

The chain has TRBV5-5 and TRBJ2-1; D is uncertain. The CDR3 totals 15 residues. The germline V gene encodes CDR1 SGHKS and CDR2 YYEKEE (reference sequence). V lost 3 bases, J lost 7 bases, and 17 bases lay in between. The DNA for the CDR3 is TGTGCCAGCAGCTGGAAGGATATAGCAGTGAATGAGCAGTTCTTC. Translation gives CASSWKDIAVNEQFF.

The V call is TRBV7-2, the J call TRBJ1-5, with a tentative D call TRBD1 (6 bases). Germline V gene sequence: CDR1 SGHTA, CDR2 FQGNSA. The V and J ends lost 1 base and 6 bases respectively, with 16 bases between them. The CDR3 totals 16 residues. CDR3 in DNA: TGTGCCAGCAGCTTAGATAGGGGGTCCCGACGTCAGCCCCAGCATTTT. Its protein is CASSLDRGSRRQPQHF.

DNA for the CDR3: TGTGCCAGTAGGGAGGGGGCGCATCCTAAGACCCAGTACTTC. As protein: CASREGAHPKTQYF. This chain uses TRBV19 with TRBJ2-5, with D possibly matching TRBD1 (7 bases). Germline V gives CDR1 LNHDA, CDR2 SQIVND (reference sequence). CDR3 length equals 14 residues. Trimming took off 6 bases at V and 6 bases at J, with 17 bases between the two ends. Full variable domain (remainder filled in from reference TRBV19 and TRBJ2-5): DGGITQSPKYLFRKEGQNVTLSCEQNLNHDAMYWYRQDPGQGLRLIYYSQIVNDFQKGDIAEGYSVSREKKESFPLTVTSAQKNPTAFYLCASREGAHPKTQYFGPGTRLLVL.

The gene calls are TRBV9 and TRBJ1-2; no definite D call. The CDR3 totals 13 residues. V lost 3 bases and J 8 bases, leaving 14 bases between the germline ends. Germline V lookup: CDR1 SGDLS, CDR2 YYNGEE. The CDR3 loop reads CASSAPLGEGYTF. CDR3 nucleotide sequence: TGTGCCAGCAGCGCACCATTGGGAGAAGGCTACACCTTC.

This clone came up a few times. The chain employs TRBV4-3 and TRBJ2-7; 12 bases map to TRBD2. The germline V gene encodes CDR1 LGHNA and CDR2 YSLEER. The CDR3 runs 15 residues. Trimming at V came to 3 bases and at J to 3 bases, leaving 3 bases not matched to a gene. The chain's CDR3 is CASSHLAGGVYEQYF. Written as DNA, the CDR3 is TGCGCCAGCAGCCACCTAGCGGGGGGGGTCTACGAGCAGTACTTC.

The chain is built from TRBV7-2 and TRBJ1-1; D perhaps matches TRBD1 (5 bases). CDR1 and CDR2 from the germline V gene are SGHTA and FQGNSA. This CDR3 contains 15 residues. The V end lost 1 base, the J end lost 6 bases, and 15 bases lay between the germline ends. As DNA, the CDR3 is TGTGCCAGCAGCTTAGGGAGAGGAGGAGGGGCTGAAGCTTTCTTT. This codes for CASSLGRGGGAEAFF.

The genes are TRBV4-1 and TRBJ1-2, with a tentative D call TRBD1 (5 bases). Germline V gene lookup returns CDR1 MGHRA and CDR2 YSYEKL. This CDR3 spans 16 amino acids. Trimming shortened V by 0 bases and J by 7 bases, and 18 bases separated the two germline ends. CDR3 in amino acids: CASSQEGVRQGGGYTF. The CDR3 nucleotides read TGCGCCAGCAGCCAAGAAGGGGTTCGGCAGGGTGGTGGCTACACCTTC.

The chain employs TRBV5-5 and TRBJ1-2; the match to TRBD1 covers 8 bases. CDR3 length: 13 residues. J was trimmed by 5 bases and V by 7 bases; bases with no gene match: 7. Per the germline V gene, CDR1 is SGHKS and CDR2 is YYEKEE (reference sequence). The CDR3 sequence: CASADRGQYGYTF. DNA of the CDR3: TGTGCCAGCGCCGACAGGGGACAATATGGCTACACCTTC.

J is TRBJ1-3 and V is TRBV7-2; tentatively, D is TRBD1 (6 bases). The V gene lost 3 bases and the J gene lost 4 bases, with 10 bases spanning the gap. The CDR3 extends over 14 amino acids. Germline V gene lookup returns CDR1 SGHTA and CDR2 FQGNSA. The DNA for the CDR3 is TGTGCCAGCAGCTTCACAGGGTCCGGAAACACCATATATTTT. Its protein product is CASSFTGSGNTIYF.

The gene calls are TRBV11-2 and TRBJ1-5, with a tentative D call TRBD1 (6 bases). Germline V gives CDR1 SGHAT, CDR2 FQNNGV. CDR3 size: 12 residues. V lost 5 bases and J lost 6, with 8 bases in between. CDR3: CASSTRGQPQHF. CDR3 DNA sequence: TGTGCCAGCAGCACCAGGGGTCAGCCCCAGCATTTT.

The chain joins TRBV6-6 to TRBJ2-2; maybe TRBD2 (5 bases). The germline gives CDR1 MNHNY, CDR2 SVGAGI (reference sequence). This CDR3 region has 15 residues. Trimming pared 5 bases from V and 7 bases from J, leaving 17 bases between. CDR3 DNA: TGTGCCAGCAGTCGCGTTGAGGGTTCGGTCGGGGAGCTGTTTTTT. It is translated as CASSRVEGSVGELFF.

The CDR3: CASSRGQGSSYEQYF. CDR3 coding DNA: TGCGCCAGCAGCCGGGGACAGGGAAGCTCCTACGAGCAGTACTTC. This sequence joins TRBV4-3 and TRBJ2-7; TRBD1 matches at 9 bases. CDR3 length equals 15 residues. J gave up 0 bases and V 4 bases, and 4 bases lay outside the gene matches. The germline V gene has CDR1 LGHNA and CDR2 YSLEER.

The rearrangement uses TRBV7-3 and TRBJ2-1; unclear D gene. This CDR3 is built from 12 residues. V gave up 5 bases and J gave up 4 bases, with 6 bases separating them. Germline CDR1 is SGHTA and CDR2 is FQGTGA. The CDR3: CASSPGYNEQFF. DNA of the CDR3: TGTGCCAGCAGCCCAGGTTACAATGAGCAGTTCTTC.

This chain joins TRBV5-4 and TRBJ2-7; 8 bases align to TRBD2. Germline V lookup: CDR1 SGHNT, CDR2 YYREEE (reference sequence). The V and J ends lost 1 base and 2 bases, in that order; junction bases with no gene match: 2. This CDR3 is 14 amino acids long. Here the CDR3 reads CASSLRTSPYEQYF. CDR3 sequence (DNA): TGTGCCAGCAGCTTGAGGACTAGCCCCTACGAGCAGTACTTC.

V is TRBV7-2 and J is TRBJ2-5; the D gene is possibly TRBD2 (6 bases). Trimming left V 1 base short and J 5 bases short, with 20 bases between. CDR1 and CDR2 (germline): SGHTA, FQGNSA. There are 17 residues in the CDR3. CDR3 loop: CASSLVGMLAAVETQYF. CDR3 nucleotides: TGTGCCAGCAGCTTAGTAGGGATGTTAGCGGCGGTGGAGACCCAGTACTTC.

The chain links TRBV4-1 to TRBJ2-7, with TRBD1 matching 7 bases. Germline loops: CDR1 MGHRA, CDR2 YSYEKL. The V segment lost 5 bases and the J segment 3 bases; nucleotides outside the gene matches: 1. The CDR3 runs 12 residues. The CDR3 reads CASSSGGYEQYF. The CDR3 DNA reads as TGCGCCAGCAGCTCAGGGGGCTACGAGCAGTACTTC.

The rearrangement links TRBV30 to TRBJ2-3; D might be TRBD2 (5 bases). The CDR3 contains 16 residues. Germline CDR1 and CDR2: GTSNPN and SVGIG (reference sequence). Between the trimmed V and J ends, which lost 0 bases and 2 bases, there was a span of 15 bases. In DNA, the CDR3 is TGTGCCTGGAGTGTCTCCGTGGCCGGGGACACAGATACGCAGTATTTT. Residues: CAWSVSVAGDTDTQYF.